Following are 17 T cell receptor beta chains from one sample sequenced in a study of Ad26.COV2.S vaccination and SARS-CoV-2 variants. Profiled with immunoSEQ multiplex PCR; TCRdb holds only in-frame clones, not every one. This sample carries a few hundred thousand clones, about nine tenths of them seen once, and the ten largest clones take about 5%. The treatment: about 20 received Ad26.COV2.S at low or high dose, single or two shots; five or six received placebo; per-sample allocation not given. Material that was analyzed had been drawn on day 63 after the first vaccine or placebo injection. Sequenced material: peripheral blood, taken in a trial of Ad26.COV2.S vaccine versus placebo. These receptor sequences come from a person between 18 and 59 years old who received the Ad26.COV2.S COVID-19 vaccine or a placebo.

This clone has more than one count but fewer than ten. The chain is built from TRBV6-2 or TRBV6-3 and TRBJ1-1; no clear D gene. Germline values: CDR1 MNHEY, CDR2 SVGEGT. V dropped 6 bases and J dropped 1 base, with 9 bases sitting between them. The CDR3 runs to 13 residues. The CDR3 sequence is CASRYRGNTEAFF. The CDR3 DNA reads TGTGCCAGCAGGTACCGGGGGAACACTGAAGCTTTCTTT.

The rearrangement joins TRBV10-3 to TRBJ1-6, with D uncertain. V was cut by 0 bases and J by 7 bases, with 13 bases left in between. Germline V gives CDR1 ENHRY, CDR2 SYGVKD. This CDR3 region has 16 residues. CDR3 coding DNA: TGTGCCATCAGTGAGTCGAAAGGCCAGCGAAATTCACCCCTCCACTTT. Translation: CAISESKGQRNSPLHF.

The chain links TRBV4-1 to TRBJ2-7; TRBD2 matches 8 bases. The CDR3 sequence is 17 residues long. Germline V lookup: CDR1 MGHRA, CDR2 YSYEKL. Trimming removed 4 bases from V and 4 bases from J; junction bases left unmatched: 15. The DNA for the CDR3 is TGCGCCAGCAGCCTCCACGCCTCCGGGACTAGTGTATACGAGCAGTACGTC. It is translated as CASSLHASGTSVYEQYV.

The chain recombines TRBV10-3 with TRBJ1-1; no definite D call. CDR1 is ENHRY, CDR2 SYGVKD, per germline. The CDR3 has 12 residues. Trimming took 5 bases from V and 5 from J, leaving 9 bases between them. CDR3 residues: CAISPSATEAFF. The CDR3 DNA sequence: TGTGCCATCAGTCCGTCTGCGACTGAAGCTTTCTTT.

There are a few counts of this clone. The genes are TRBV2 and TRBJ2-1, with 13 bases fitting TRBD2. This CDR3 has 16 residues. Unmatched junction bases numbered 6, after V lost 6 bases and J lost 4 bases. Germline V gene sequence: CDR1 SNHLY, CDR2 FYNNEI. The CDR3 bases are TGTGCCAGCAGAGCCCGGACTAGCGGGGGTTACAATGAGCAGTTCTTC. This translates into CASRARTSGGYNEQFF.

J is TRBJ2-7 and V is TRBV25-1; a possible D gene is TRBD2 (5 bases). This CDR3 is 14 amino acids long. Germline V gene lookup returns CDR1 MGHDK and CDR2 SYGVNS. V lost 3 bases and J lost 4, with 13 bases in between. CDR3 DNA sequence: TGTGCCAGCAGTGATGAAGACTACGGGTACGAGCAGTACGTC. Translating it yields CASSDEDYGYEQYV.

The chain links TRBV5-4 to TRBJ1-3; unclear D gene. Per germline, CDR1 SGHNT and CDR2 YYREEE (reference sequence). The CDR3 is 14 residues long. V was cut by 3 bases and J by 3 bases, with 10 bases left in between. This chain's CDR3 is CASSSGDLGNTIYF. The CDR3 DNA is TGTGCCAGCAGCTCCGGGGATCTTGGAAACACCATATATTTT. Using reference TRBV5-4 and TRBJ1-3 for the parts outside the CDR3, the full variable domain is ETGVTQSPTHLIKTRGQQVTLRCSSQSGHNTVSWYQQALGQGPQFIFQYYREEENGRGNFPPRFSGLQFPNYSSELNVNALELDDSALYLCASSSGDLGNTIYFGEGSWLTVV.

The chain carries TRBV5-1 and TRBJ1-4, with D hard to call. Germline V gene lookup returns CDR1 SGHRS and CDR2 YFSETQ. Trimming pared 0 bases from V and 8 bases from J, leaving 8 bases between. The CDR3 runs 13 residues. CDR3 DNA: TGCGCCAGCAGCTTGGAGATGGGGGAAAAACTGTTTTTT. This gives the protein CASSLEMGEKLFF.

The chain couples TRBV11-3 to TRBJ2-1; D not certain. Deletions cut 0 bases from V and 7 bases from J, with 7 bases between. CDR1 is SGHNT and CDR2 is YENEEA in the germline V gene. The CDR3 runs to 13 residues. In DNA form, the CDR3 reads TGTGCCAGCAGCTTAGATTGGGGAAATGAGCAGTTCTTC. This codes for CASSLDWGNEQFF.

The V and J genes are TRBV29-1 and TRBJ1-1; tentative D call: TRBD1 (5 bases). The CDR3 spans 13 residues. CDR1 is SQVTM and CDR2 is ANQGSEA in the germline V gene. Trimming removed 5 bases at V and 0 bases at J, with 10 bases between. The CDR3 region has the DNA TGCAGCGTTTATAACAGGCTGAACACTGAAGCTTTCTTT. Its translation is CSVYNRLNTEAFF.

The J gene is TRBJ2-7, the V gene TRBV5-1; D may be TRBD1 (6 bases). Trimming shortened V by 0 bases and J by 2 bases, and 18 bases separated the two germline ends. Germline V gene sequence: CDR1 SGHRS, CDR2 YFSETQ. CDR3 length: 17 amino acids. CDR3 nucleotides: TGCGCCAGCAGCTTGGATTTGGATCCTGAGGGGGCCTACGAGCAGTACTTC. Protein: CASSLDLDPEGAYEQYF.

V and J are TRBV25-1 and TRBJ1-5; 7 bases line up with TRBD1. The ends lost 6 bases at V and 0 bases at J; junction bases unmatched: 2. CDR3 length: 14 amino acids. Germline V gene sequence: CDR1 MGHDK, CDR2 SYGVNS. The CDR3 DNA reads TGTGCCAGCAGCAGACAGGGTAGCAATCAGCCCCAGCATTTT. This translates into CASSRQGSNQPQHF.

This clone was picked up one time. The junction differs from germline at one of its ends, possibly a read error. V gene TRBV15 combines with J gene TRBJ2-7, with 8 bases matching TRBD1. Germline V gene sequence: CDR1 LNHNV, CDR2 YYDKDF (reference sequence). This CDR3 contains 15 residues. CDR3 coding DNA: TGTGCCACCAGCCGCTATGACAGGGGTTCCCCCAGGGTCAACTTC. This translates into CATSRYDRGSPRVNF.

This CDR3 is CAWSVGGAEKLFF. The DNA for the CDR3 is TGTGCCTGGAGTGTCGGGGGGGCTGAAAAACTGTTTTTT. The chain has TRBV30 and TRBJ1-4, with D possibly matching TRBD1 (6 bases). Germline V lookup: CDR1 GTSNPN, CDR2 SVGIG (reference sequence). The CDR3 spans 13 residues. V was pared by 0 bases and J by 7 bases, with 9 bases between.

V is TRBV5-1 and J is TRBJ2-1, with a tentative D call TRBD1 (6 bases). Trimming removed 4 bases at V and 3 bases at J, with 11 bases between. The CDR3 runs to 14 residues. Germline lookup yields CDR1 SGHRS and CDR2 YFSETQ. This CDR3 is CASSNGQSYNEQFF. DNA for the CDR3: TGCGCCAGCAGCAACGGACAGAGCTACAATGAGCAGTTCTTC.

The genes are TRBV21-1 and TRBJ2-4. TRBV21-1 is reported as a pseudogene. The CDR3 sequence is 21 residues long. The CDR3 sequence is CASSKALLRQRCWIAKNIQYF. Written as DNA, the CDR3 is TGTGCCAGCAGCAAAGCGCTTTTAAGGCAGAGATGTTGGATAGCCAAAAACATTCAGTACTTC.

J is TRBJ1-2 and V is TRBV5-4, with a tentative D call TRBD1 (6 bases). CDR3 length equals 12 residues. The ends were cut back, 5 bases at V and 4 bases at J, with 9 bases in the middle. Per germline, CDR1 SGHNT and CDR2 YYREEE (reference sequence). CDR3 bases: TGTGCCAGCAGGATAGGGGGCTATGGCTACACCTTC. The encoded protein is CASRIGGYGYTF. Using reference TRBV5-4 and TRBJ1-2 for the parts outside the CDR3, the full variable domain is ETGVTQSPTHLIKTRGQQVTLRCSSQSGHNTVSWYQQALGQGPQFIFQYYREEENGRGNFPPRFSGLQFPNYSSELNVNALELDDSALYLCASRIGGYGYTFGSGTRLTVV.